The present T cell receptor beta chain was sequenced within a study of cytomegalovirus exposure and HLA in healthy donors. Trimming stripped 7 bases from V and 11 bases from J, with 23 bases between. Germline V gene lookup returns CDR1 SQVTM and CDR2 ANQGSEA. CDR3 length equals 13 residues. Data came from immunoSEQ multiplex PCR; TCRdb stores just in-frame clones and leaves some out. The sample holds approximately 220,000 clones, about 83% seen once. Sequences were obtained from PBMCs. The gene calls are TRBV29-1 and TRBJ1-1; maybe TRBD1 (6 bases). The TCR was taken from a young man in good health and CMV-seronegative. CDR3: CSANQRERGLAFF. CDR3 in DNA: TGCAGCGCCAATCAGCGGGAACGGGGGCTTGCTTTCTTT.